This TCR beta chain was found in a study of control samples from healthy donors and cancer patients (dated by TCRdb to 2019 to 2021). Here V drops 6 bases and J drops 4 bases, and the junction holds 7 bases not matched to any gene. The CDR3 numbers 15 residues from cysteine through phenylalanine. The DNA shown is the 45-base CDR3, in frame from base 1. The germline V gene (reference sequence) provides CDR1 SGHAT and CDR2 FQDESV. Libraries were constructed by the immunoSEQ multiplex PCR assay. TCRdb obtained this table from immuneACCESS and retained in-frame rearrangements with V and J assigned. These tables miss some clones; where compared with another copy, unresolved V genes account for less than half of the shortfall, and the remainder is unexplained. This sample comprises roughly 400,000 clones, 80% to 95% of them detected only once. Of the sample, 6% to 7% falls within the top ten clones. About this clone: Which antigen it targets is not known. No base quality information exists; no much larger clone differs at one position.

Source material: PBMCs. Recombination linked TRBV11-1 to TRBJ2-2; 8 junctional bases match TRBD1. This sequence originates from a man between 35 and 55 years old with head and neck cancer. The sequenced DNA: TGTGCCAGCAGGCGGACAGGGCCAGCCACCGGGGAGCTGTTTTTT. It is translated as CASRRTGPATGELFF. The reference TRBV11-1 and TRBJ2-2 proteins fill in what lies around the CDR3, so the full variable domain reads EAEVAQSPRYKITEKSQAVAFWCDPISGHATLYWYRQILGQGPELLVQFQDESVVDDSQLPKDRFSAERLKGVDSTLKIQPAELGDSAMYLCASRRTGPATGELFFGEGSRLTVL.